This is a list of T cell receptor beta chains from one sample in a study of blood T cell repertoires in COVID-19. The method was immunoSEQ multiplex PCR; TCRdb's version includes in-frame clones alone and lacks a portion of them. The sample includes about 90,000 clones, more than 70% of them seen just once. Material for sequencing was peripheral blood. These receptors all stem from a man aged 50-60 years with COVID-19, enrolled during active disease. Both conserved end residues are part of each CDR3. D genes are given only for firm matches. Only part of the rows carry a size: once, few, many, or a class if the clone is expanded.

J	V	size	D	CDR3	DNA
TRBJ2-1	TRBV6-2/TRBV6-3	-	TRBD2	CASSPLAGAGRGNEQFF	TGTGCCAGCAGTCCACTAGCGGGGGCGGGCCGGGGGAATGAGCAGTTCTTC
TRBJ2-1	TRBV29-1	-	TRBD2	CSVEIGSGGVNEQFF	TGCAGCGTTGAGATAGGTAGCGGGGGGGTAAATGAGCAGTTCTTC
TRBJ1-4	TRBV3-1/TRBV3-2	-	TRBD1	CASSPGTGFEKLFF	TGTGCCAGCAGCCCAGGGACAGGGTTTGAAAAACTGTTTTTT
TRBJ1-5	TRBV19	once	TRBD1	CASSIQGVDQPQHF	TGTGCCAGTAGTATTCAGGGGGTTGATCAGCCCCAGCATTTT
TRBJ1-4	TRBV28	-	-	CASSLTGEKLFF	TGTGCCAGCAGTTTAACCGGTGAAAAACTGTTTTTT
TRBJ2-1	TRBV2	-	-	CASSPPPGGSYNEQFF	TGTGCCAGCAGCCCCCCCCCAGGGGGGTCCTACAATGAGCAGTTCTTC
TRBJ1-3	TRBV30	-	-	CAWSVRNTIYF	TGTGCCTGGAGTGTTAGAAACACCATATATTTT
TRBJ1-1	TRBV29-1	once	-	CSVAWLRELNTEAFF	TGCAGCGTTGCTTGGTTGAGGGAATTGAACACTGAAGCTTTCTTT
TRBJ2-7	TRBV5-1	-	-	CASSLAYPGGSYEQYF	TGCGCCAGCAGCTTGGCCTATCCTGGCGGATCCTACGAGCAGTACTTC
TRBJ2-2	TRBV28	few	-	CASCGTNTGELFF	TGTGCCAGCTGCGGGACGAACACCGGGGAGCTGTTTTTT